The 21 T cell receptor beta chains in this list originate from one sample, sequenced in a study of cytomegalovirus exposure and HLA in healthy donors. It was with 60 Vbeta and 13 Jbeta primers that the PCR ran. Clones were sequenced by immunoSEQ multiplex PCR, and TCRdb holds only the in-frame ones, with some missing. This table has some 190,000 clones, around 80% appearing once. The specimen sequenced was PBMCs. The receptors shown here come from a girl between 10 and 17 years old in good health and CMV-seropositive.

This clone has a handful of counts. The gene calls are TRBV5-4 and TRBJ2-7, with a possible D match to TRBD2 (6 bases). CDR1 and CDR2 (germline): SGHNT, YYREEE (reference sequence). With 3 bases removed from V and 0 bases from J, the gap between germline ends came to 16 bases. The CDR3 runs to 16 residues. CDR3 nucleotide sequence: TGTGCCAGCAGCTCGAATCCTGGGACTTCCTCCTACGAGCAGTACTTC. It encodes CASSSNPGTSSYEQYF.

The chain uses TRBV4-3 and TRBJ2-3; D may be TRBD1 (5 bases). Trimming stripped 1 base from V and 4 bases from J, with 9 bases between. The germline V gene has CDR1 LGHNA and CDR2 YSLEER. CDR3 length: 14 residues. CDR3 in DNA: TGCGCCAGCAGCCAAGCGCAGGGTGCAGATACGCAGTATTTT. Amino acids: CASSQAQGADTQYF.

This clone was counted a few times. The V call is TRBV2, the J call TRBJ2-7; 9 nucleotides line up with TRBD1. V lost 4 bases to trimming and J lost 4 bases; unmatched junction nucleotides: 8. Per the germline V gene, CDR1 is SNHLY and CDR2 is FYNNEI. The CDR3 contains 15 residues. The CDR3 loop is CASSGIQGASYEQYF. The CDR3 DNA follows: TGTGCCAGCAGTGGAATACAGGGGGCTTCGTACGAGCAGTACTTC.

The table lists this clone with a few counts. The CDR3 loop reads CASSPATGGPYYGYTF. The CDR3, as DNA: TGTGCCAGCAGTCCCGCTACAGGGGGCCCTTACTATGGCTACACCTTC. The rearrangement uses TRBV27 and TRBJ1-2, with 9 bases matching TRBD1. V was clipped by 5 bases and J by 3 bases; unmatched bases: 10. CDR1 MNHEY and CDR2 SMNVEV come from the germline V gene (reference sequence). This CDR3 spans 16 amino acids.

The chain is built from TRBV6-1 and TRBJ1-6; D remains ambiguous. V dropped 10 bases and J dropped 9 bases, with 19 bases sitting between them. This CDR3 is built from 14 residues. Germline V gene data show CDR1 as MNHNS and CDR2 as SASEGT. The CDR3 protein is CAIQLEDRFSPLHF. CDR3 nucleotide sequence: TGTGCCATCCAACTTGAGGATCGGTTTTCACCCCTCCACTTT.

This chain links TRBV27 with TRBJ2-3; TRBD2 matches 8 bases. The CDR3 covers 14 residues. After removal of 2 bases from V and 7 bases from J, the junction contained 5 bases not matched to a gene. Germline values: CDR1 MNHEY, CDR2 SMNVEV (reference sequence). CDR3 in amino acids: CASSLGAGGNTQYF. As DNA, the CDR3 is TGTGCCAGCAGTTTAGGGGCGGGAGGAAATACGCAGTATTTT.

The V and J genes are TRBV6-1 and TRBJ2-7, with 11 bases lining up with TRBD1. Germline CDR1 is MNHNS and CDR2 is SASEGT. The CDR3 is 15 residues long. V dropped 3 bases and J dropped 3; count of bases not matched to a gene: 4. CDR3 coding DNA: TGTGCCAGCAGTGATCCAGGGACAGGGGGCTACGAGCAGTACTTC. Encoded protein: CASSDPGTGGYEQYF.

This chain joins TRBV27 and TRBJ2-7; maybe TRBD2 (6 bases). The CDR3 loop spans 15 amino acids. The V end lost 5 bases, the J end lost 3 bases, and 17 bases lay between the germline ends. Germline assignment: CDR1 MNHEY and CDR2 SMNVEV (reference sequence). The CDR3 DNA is TGTGCCAGCAGTCCATACCGGGACTCCTTCTACGAGCAGTACTTC. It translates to CASSPYRDSFYEQYF.

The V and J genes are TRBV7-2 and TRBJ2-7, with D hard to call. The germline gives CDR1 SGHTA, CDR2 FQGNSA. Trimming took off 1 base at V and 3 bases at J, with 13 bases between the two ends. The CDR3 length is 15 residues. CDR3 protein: CASSLVGQRNYEQYF. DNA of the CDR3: TGTGCCAGCAGCTTAGTCGGTCAAAGAAACTACGAGCAGTACTTC.

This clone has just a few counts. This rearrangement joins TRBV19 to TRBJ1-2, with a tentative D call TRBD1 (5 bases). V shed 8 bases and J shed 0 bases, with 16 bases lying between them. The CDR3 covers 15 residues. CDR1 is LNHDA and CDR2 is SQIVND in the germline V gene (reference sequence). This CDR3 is CASSTGGGTNYGYTF. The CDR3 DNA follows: TGTGCCAGTTCGACTGGGGGGGGAACTAACTATGGCTACACCTTC.

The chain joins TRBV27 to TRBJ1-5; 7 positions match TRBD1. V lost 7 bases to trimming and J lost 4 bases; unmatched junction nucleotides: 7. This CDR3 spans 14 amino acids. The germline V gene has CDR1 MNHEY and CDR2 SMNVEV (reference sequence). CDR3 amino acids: CASNRGQQNQPQHF. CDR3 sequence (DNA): TGTGCCAGCAACCGGGGACAGCAGAATCAGCCCCAGCATTTT.

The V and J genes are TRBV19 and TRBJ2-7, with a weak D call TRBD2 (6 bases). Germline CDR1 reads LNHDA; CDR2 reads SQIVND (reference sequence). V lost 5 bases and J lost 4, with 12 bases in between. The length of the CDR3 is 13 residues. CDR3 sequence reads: CASSPGLGYEQYF. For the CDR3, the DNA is TGTGCCAGTAGTCCGGGACTGGGGTACGAGCAGTACTTC. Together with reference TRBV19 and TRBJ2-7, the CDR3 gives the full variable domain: DGGITQSPKYLFRKEGQNVTLSCEQNLNHDAMYWYRQDPGQGLRLIYYSQIVNDFQKGDIAEGYSVSREKKESFPLTVTSAQKNPTAFYLCASSPGLGYEQYFGPGTRLTVT.

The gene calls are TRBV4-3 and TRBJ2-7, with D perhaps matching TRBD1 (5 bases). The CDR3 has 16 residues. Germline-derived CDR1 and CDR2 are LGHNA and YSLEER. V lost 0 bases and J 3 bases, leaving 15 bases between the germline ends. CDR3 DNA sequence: TGCGCCAGCAGCCAAGAAGCAGCAGGGATACGCTACGAGCAGTACTTC. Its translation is CASSQEAAGIRYEQYF.

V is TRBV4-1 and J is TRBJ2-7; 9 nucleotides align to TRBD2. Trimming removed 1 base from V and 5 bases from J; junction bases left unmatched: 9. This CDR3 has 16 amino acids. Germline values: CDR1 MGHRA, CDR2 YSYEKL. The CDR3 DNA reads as TGCGCCAGCAGCCAAGGACGCGGCGGGAGGGCCGACGAGCAGTACTTC. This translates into CASSQGRGGRADEQYF.

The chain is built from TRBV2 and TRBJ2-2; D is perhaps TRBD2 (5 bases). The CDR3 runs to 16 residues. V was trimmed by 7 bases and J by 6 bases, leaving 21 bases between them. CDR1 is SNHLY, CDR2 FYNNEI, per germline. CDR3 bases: TGTGCCAGCACTTACCTAGTTTTCAAGGGAGCCGGGGAGCTGTTTTTT. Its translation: CASTYLVFKGAGELFF.

The CDR3 region has the DNA TGTGCCAGTAGTGCCGTAATAGCGGGGTGGAATGAGCAGTTCTTC. The encoded protein is CASSAVIAGWNEQFF. The V gene is TRBV19, the J gene TRBJ2-1; 8 nucleotides match TRBD2. The CDR3 covers 15 residues. Germline lookup yields CDR1 LNHDA and CDR2 SQIVND (reference sequence). V gave up 5 bases and J gave up 7 bases; unmatched junction bases: 10.

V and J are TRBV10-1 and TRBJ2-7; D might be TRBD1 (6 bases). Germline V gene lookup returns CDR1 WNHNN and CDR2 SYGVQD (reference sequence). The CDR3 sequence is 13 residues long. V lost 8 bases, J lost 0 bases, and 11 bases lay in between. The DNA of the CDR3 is TGCGCCAGCTCCCAGGGGTACTCCTACGAGCAGTACTTC. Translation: CASSQGYSYEQYF.

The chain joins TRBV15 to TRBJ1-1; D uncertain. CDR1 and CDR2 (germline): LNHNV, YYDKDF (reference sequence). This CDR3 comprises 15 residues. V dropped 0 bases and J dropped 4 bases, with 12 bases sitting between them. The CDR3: CATSRDQAGGTEAFF. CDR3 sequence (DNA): TGTGCCACCAGCAGAGATCAAGCGGGCGGCACTGAAGCTTTCTTT.

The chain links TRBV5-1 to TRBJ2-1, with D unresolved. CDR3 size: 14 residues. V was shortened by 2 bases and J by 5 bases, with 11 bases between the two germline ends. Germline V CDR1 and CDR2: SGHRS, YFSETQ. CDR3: CASSFLSRDNEQFF. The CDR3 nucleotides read TGCGCCAGCAGCTTCCTTTCTAGAGACAATGAGCAGTTCTTC.

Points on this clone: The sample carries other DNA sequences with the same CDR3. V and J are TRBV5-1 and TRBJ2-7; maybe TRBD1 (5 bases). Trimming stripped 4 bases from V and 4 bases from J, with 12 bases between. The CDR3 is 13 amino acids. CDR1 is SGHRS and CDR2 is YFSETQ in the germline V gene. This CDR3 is CASSLGQNYEQYF. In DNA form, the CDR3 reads TGCGCCAGCAGCCTCGGACAAAATTACGAGCAGTACTTC. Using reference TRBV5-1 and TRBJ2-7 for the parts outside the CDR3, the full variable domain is KAGVTQTPRYLIKTRGQQVTLSCSPISGHRSVSWYQQTPGQGLQFLFEYFSETQRNKGNFPGRFSGRQFSNSRSEMNVSTLELGDSALYLCASSLGQNYEQYFGPGTRLTVT.

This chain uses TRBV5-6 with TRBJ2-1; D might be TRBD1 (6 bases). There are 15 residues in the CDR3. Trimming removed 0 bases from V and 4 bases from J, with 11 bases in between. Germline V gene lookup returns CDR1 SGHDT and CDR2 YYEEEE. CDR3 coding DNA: TGTGCCAGCAGCTTGGATGGGCAGGGGTACAATGAGCAGTTCTTC. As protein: CASSLDGQGYNEQFF.